This T cell receptor (beta chain) was observed in a study of T cell clonality in common variable immunodeficiency. The CDR3 spans 15 residues. Germline values: CDR1 SGHTA, CDR2 FQGTGA. The junction had 4 bases not matched to a gene; V was cut back by 1 base and J by 4 bases. Method: immunoSEQ multiplex PCR; TCRdb's copy keeps in-frame clones and lacks some. The table lists more than 30,000 clones, no singletons, with around 4.5% in the top ten. This clone was detected ten times or more. The read is 3 residues too short to cover the CDR3 end, so that end is filled in from the germline J gene. The specimen was peripheral blood mononuclear cells. The TCR comes from a person aged 18 to 75 in good health. The chain recombines TRBV7-3 with TRBJ2-1; 7 bases fit TRBD2. CDR3 region: CASSLMLAAYNEQFF. The CDR3 bases that were read are TGTGCCAGCAGCTTAATGCTAGCGGCATACAATGAG.